This T cell receptor (beta chain) comes out of a study of T cell responses to AZD1222 COVID-19 vaccine. Libraries were prepared by immunoSEQ multiplex PCR; TCRdb keeps only in-frame clonotypes and omits some of them. The table has 120,000 to 150,000 clones, about nine tenths seen once; the top ten hold approximately 1.6%. The source material was peripheral blood, sampled 28 days after the second AZD1222 dose. The TCR sequence derives from an adult who received the AZD1222 COVID-19 vaccine.

CDR3: CASSWKQGMNTEAFF. The CDR3 coding sequence is TGTGCCAGCAGCTGGAAACAGGGGATGAACACTGAAGCTTTCTTT. The rearrangement uses TRBV5-5 and TRBJ1-1; 7 bases are a match to TRBD1. Germline V gives CDR1 SGHKS, CDR2 YYEKEE (reference sequence). This CDR3 is 15 amino acids long. The V gene end was trimmed by 3 bases and the J gene end by 0 bases; junction bases not matched to a gene: 5.